Presented here are 26 T cell receptor beta chains from one specimen sequenced in a study of T cell responses to AZD1222 COVID-19 vaccine (dated by TCRdb to the early 2020s). Explained via the paper, the time point label denotes: baseline before first vaccination. Library creation used the immunoSEQ multiplex PCR assay. Imported from immuneACCESS, the table was reduced by TCRdb to in-frame sequences with V and J called. These copies leave out some clones; in studies compared against another copy, an unresolved V gene accounts for under half, and the cause of the remainder is not known. This sample lists 100,000 to 150,000 clones; less than 90% were detected once. Together, the top ten hold 25% to 30% of the sample. The source was peripheral blood, collected on day 0 of AZD1222 vaccination. The receptors originated from an adult in good health.

Here the CDR3 DNA reads TGCGCCAGCAGCCTCGAGACAGACACCGGGGAGCTGTTTTTT. Translation: CASSLETDTGELFF. This sequence joins TRBV4-3 and TRBJ2-2; weak D call: TRBD1 (5 bases). The CDR3 covers 14 residues. V lost 4 bases and J 3 bases, leaving 9 bases between the germline ends. Germline V lookup: CDR1 LGHNA, CDR2 YSLEER.

The V and J genes are TRBV5-1 and TRBJ2-7; TRBD1 might be the D (6 bases). Germline V lookup: CDR1 SGHRS, CDR2 YFSETQ. Trimming shortened V by 4 bases and J by 13 bases, and 18 bases separated the two germline ends. The CDR3 is 12 amino acids. CDR3 residues: CASSDGQIPLYF. The CDR3 nucleotides read TGCGCCAGCAGCGACGGACAGATCCCGCTTTACTTC. The full variable domain, in which reference TRBV5-1 and TRBJ2-7 provide the parts outside the CDR3, is KAGVTQTPRYLIKTRGQQVTLSCSPISGHRSVSWYQQTPGQGLQFLFEYFSETQRNKGNFPGRFSGRQFSNSRSEMNVSTLELGDSALYLCASSDGQIPLYFGPGTRLTVT.

The chain joins TRBV11-3 to TRBJ2-2; a weak D match, TRBD2 (6 bases). V was shortened by 0 bases and J by 1 base, with 6 bases between the two germline ends. The CDR3 has 15 amino acids. CDR1 is SGHNT, CDR2 YENEEA, per germline. CDR3 loop: CASSLDGGNTGELFF. Written as DNA, the CDR3 is TGTGCCAGCAGCTTAGACGGGGGGAACACCGGGGAGCTGTTTTTT. Supplemented by reference TRBV11-3 and TRBJ2-2, the full variable domain reads EAGVVQSPRYKIIEKKQPVAFWCNPISGHNTLYWYLQNLGQGPELLIRYENEEAVDDSQLPKDRFSAERLKGVDSTLKIQPAELGDSAVYLCASSLDGGNTGELFFGEGSRLTVL.

This chain links TRBV5-6 with TRBJ1-2; D unclear. The CDR3 covers 13 residues. Germline assignment: CDR1 SGHDT and CDR2 YYEEEE. V was shortened by 2 bases and J by 2 bases, with 7 bases between the two germline ends. In nucleotides, the CDR3 is TGTGCCAGCAGCTTCACGGGGAACTATGGCTACACCTTC. This translates into CASSFTGNYGYTF.

V usage is TRBV5-1 and J usage is TRBJ2-2; the D call may be TRBD1 or TRBD2 (5 bases each). This CDR3 has 13 amino acids. Trimming stripped 0 bases from V and 6 bases from J, with 6 bases between. Germline loops: CDR1 SGHRS, CDR2 YFSETQ. CDR3 loop: CASSLGGAGELFF. CDR3 sequence (DNA): TGCGCCAGCAGCTTGGGAGGGGCCGGGGAGCTGTTTTTT.

As concerns this clone: One junction end disagrees with the germline gene, perhaps due to a read error. The chain has TRBV28 and TRBJ1-1, with D uncertain. CDR1 is MDHEN and CDR2 is SYDVKM in the germline V gene. This CDR3 is built from 14 residues. CDR3 in amino acids: CASSLLPGDTEAFF. In DNA, the CDR3 is TGTGCCAGCAGTTTACTCCCGGGAGACACGGAAGCTTTCTTT.

The chain uses TRBV18 and TRBJ2-2, with D hard to call. The CDR3 runs to 14 residues. The germline CDR1 and CDR2 sequences are KGHSH and LQKENI. V shed 3 bases and J shed 1 base, with 6 bases lying between them. The CDR3 spells CASSPQRNTGELFF. The CDR3 coding sequence is TGTGCCAGCTCACCCCAGAGGAACACCGGGGAGCTGTTTTTT. The full variable domain, with the rest looked up from reference TRBV18 and TRBJ2-2, is NAGVMQNPRHLVRRRGQEARLRCSPMKGHSHVYWYRQLPEEGLKFMVYLQKENIIDESGMPKERFSAEFPKEGPSILRIQQVVRGDSAAYFCASSPQRNTGELFFGEGSRLTVL.

The genes are TRBV29-1 and TRBJ2-5, with 8 bases matching TRBD1. CDR1 and CDR2 (germline): SQVTM, ANQGSEA. J lost 4 bases, V lost 3 bases, and 7 bases had no gene match. The CDR3 contains 14 residues. CDR3 sequence: CSVDAPGGSETQYF. DNA for the CDR3: TGCAGCGTTGATGCGCCAGGGGGCTCAGAGACCCAGTACTTC.

The rearrangement links TRBV11-2 to TRBJ1-3; TRBD1 is a possible D gene (5 bases). This CDR3 is built from 16 residues. Germline V gene data show CDR1 as SGHAT and CDR2 as FQNNGV. Trimming took 1 base from V and 2 from J, leaving 12 bases between them. This chain's CDR3 is CASSLVPSGTGNTIYF. CDR3 sequence (DNA): TGTGCCAGCAGCTTAGTCCCTTCAGGGACTGGAAACACCATATATTTT.

The V and J genes are TRBV7-9 and TRBJ1-1; D is perhaps TRBD1 (6 bases). Trimming pared 5 bases from V and 1 base from J, leaving 17 bases between. The CDR3 spans 16 residues. The germline V gene has CDR1 SEHNR and CDR2 FQNEAQ (reference sequence). Here the CDR3 DNA reads TGTGCCAGCAGCCCTTGGGGGGGGCCGGGGAACACTGAAGCTTTCTTT. Translating gives CASSPWGGPGNTEAFF.

The chain is built from TRBV28 and TRBJ1-1; D is unclear. The CDR3 contains 12 residues. CDR1 is MDHEN, CDR2 SYDVKM, per germline. V was pared by 2 bases and J by 1 base, with 2 bases between. The CDR3 bases are TGTGCCAGCAGTTTACCGAACACTGAAGCTTTCTTT. As protein: CASSLPNTEAFF.

The chain has TRBV7-2 and TRBJ1-6, with D perhaps TRBD1 (5 bases). CDR1 SGHTA and CDR2 FQGNSA come from the germline V gene. Trimming shortened V by 7 bases and J by 9 bases, and 19 bases separated the two germline ends. This CDR3 is built from 15 residues. The CDR3 here is CASTPMAAGFSPLHF. CDR3 nucleotide sequence: TGTGCCAGCACACCTATGGCAGCAGGGTTTTCACCCCTCCACTTT. Filled out from reference TRBV7-2 and TRBJ1-6, the complete variable domain reads GAGVSQSPSNKVTEKGKDVELRCDPISGHTALYWYRQSLGQGLEFLIYFQGNSAPDKSGLPSDRFSAERTGGSVSTLTIQRTQQEDSAVYLCASTPMAAGFSPLHFGNGTRLTVT.

The rearrangement uses TRBV7-6 and TRBJ2-2; no clear D gene. The CDR3 sequence is 13 residues long. Germline CDR1 and CDR2: SGHVS and FNYEAQ. Trimming stripped 1 base from V and 4 bases from J, with 4 bases between. The CDR3 protein is CASSLGGTGELFF. In nucleotides, the CDR3 is TGTGCCAGCAGCTTAGGTGGCACCGGGGAGCTGTTTTTT.

The chain employs TRBV30 and TRBJ2-5, with 8 bases fitting TRBD1. The CDR3 runs to 13 residues. V lost 2 bases and J lost 5; bases outside the gene matches: 4. CDR1 and CDR2 (germline): GTSNPN, SVGIG (reference sequence). The CDR3 nucleotides are TGTGCCTGGAGTCGGACAGGGCCTGAGACCCAGTACTTC. Its translation: CAWSRTGPETQYF.

CDR3 coding DNA: TGCGCCAGCAGACCAGCGGGACTCGCGACGGAGACCCAGTACTTC. Translated, it gives CASRPAGLATETQYF. The V call is TRBV5-1, the J call TRBJ2-5; 7 bases are a match to TRBD2. Unmatched junction bases numbered 12, after V lost 5 bases and J lost 5 bases. The CDR3 runs to 15 residues. Germline lookup yields CDR1 SGHRS and CDR2 YFSETQ.

This clone appeared once. The rearrangement uses TRBV7-2 and TRBJ2-2, with 7 bases fitting TRBD1. V was clipped by 4 bases and J by 1 base; unmatched bases: 12. The CDR3 sequence is 18 residues long. CDR1 and CDR2 (germline): SGHTA, FQGNSA. The CDR3: CASSSTGLGSGNTGELFF. CDR3 coding DNA: TGTGCCAGCAGCTCGACAGGGTTGGGGAGCGGGAACACCGGGGAGCTGTTTTTT.

CDR3 DNA: TGTGCCAGCAGTTTAGGACAGACAGCCCGATTCTATGGCTACACCTTC. The encoded protein is CASSLGQTARFYGYTF. The V call is TRBV6-5, the J call TRBJ1-2; maybe TRBD1 (6 bases). Germline assignment: CDR1 MNHEY and CDR2 SVGAGI. Trimming shortened V by 4 bases and J by 4 bases, and 19 bases separated the two germline ends. This CDR3 contains 16 residues.

The chain links TRBV9 to TRBJ2-5; D is undetermined. CDR3 size: 14 residues. Per the germline V gene, CDR1 is SGDLS and CDR2 is YYNGEE. The V gene lost 4 bases and the J gene lost 0 bases, with 10 bases spanning the gap. CDR3 in DNA: TGTGCCAGCAGCCCAAACATGAACCAAGAGACCCAGTACTTC. It encodes CASSPNMNQETQYF.

The V and J genes are TRBV19 and TRBJ1-2; D is unclear. The ends were cut back, 3 bases at V and 4 bases at J, with 12 bases in the middle. From germline, CDR1 is LNHDA and CDR2 SQIVND (reference sequence). This CDR3 comprises 14 residues. The CDR3 sequence: CASSIAIGLYGYTF. DNA for the CDR3: TGTGCCAGTAGTATCGCGATAGGACTCTATGGCTACACCTTC.

The rearrangement uses TRBV7-6 and TRBJ1-1; a possible D gene is TRBD1 (5 bases). This CDR3 spans 17 amino acids. Germline CDR1 SGHVS, CDR2 FNYEAQ. With 2 bases removed from V and 0 bases from J, the gap between germline ends came to 16 bases. The CDR3 nucleotides are TGTGCCAGCAGCTTATTTACGGCAGGGATAATGAACACTGAAGCTTTCTTT. Its translation: CASSLFTAGIMNTEAFF.

The J gene is TRBJ2-2, the V gene TRBV3-1 (or the pseudogene TRBV3-2); 8 bases line up with TRBD2. Trimming removed 1 base from V and 5 bases from J; junction bases left unmatched: 6. This CDR3 is 16 amino acids long. Germline V gives CDR1 LGHDT, CDR2 YNNKEL (reference sequence). CDR3 nucleotides: TGTGCCAGCAGCCAAGCTGGCGGGAGGAGGACCGGGGAGCTGTTTTTT. This codes for CASSQAGGRRTGELFF.

The chain is built from TRBV9 and TRBJ2-5; D unclear. Germline-derived CDR1 and CDR2 are SGDLS and YYNGEE. V lost 1 base, J lost 4 bases, and 11 bases lay in between. The CDR3 has 14 residues. CDR3 nucleotide sequence: TGTGCCAGCAGCGTACGCCTTAGTTCAGAGACCCAGTACTTC. It encodes CASSVRLSSETQYF.

This clone was seen just once. The chain uses TRBV5-5 and TRBJ2-5; 9 positions agree with TRBD2. The CDR3 consists of 15 residues. Trimming removed 4 bases from V and 4 bases from J; junction bases left unmatched: 8. In germline, CDR1 is SGHKS, CDR2 YYEKEE (reference sequence). In DNA, the CDR3 is TGTGCCAGCAGCGGCACCGGGACTAGCACAGAGACCCAGTACTTC. The encoded protein is CASSGTGTSTETQYF.

V usage is TRBV10-3 and J usage is TRBJ1-4, with 7 bases that match TRBD1. The V gene's germline CDR1 is ENHRY and CDR2 SYGVKD. This CDR3 comprises 18 residues. The junction had 11 bases not matched to a gene; V was cut back by 0 bases and J by 4 bases. CDR3 in amino acids: CAISESTGRGTDNEKLFF. The CDR3 bases are TGTGCCATCAGTGAGTCGACGGGGAGGGGGACAGATAATGAAAAACTGTTTTTT.

This chain uses TRBV7-9 with TRBJ2-3; no firm D call. The V gene lost 0 bases and the J gene lost 0 bases, with 7 bases spanning the gap. Germline lookup yields CDR1 SEHNR and CDR2 FQNEAQ (reference sequence). The CDR3 length is 15 residues. CDR3 residues: CASSLAQVSTDTQYF. In DNA form, the CDR3 reads TGTGCCAGCAGCTTAGCGCAAGTGAGCACAGATACGCAGTATTTT.

This rearrangement joins TRBV6-5 to TRBJ2-7, with D perhaps TRBD1 or TRBD2 (5 bases each). V was cut by 6 bases and J by 6 bases, with 18 bases left in between. CDR1 is MNHEY, CDR2 SVGAGI, per germline. The CDR3 runs 14 residues. The CDR3 reads CASRMGVTASEQYF. Written as DNA, the CDR3 is TGTGCCAGCAGGATGGGGGTGACGGCTAGCGAGCAGTACTTC.